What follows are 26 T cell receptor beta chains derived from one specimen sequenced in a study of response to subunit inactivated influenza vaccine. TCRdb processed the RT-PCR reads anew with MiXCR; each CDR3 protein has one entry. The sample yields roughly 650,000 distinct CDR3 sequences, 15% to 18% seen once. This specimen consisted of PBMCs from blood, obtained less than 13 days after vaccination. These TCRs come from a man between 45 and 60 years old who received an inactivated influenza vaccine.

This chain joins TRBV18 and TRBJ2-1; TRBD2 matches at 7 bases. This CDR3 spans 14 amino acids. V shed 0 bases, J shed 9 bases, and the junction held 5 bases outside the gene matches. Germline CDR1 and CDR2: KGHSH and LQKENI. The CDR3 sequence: CASSPPEAGSEQFF. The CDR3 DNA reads TGTGCCAGCTCACCACCAGAAGCGGGGAGTGAGCAGTTCTTC.

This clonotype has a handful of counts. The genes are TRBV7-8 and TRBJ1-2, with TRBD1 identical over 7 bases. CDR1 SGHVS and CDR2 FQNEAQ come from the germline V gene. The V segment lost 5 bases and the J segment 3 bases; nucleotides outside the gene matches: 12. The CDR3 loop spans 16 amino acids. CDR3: CASSLMGGTAYYGYTF. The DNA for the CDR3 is TGTGCCAGCAGCCTTATGGGGGGGACAGCGTACTATGGCTACACCTTC.

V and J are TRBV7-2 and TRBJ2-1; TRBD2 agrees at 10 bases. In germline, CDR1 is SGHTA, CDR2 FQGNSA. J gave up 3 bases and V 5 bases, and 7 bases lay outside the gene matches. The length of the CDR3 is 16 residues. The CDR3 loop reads CASSLQAGGFYNEQFF. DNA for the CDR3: TGTGCCAGCAGCCTTCAAGCGGGGGGGTTCTACAATGAGCAGTTCTTC.

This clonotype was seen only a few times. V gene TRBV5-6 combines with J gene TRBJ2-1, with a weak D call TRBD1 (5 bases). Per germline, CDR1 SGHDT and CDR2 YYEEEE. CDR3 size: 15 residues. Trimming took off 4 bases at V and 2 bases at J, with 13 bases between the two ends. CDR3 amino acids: CASSAKGVPYNEQFF. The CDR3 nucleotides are TGTGCCAGCAGCGCGAAAGGGGTCCCCTACAATGAGCAGTTCTTC.

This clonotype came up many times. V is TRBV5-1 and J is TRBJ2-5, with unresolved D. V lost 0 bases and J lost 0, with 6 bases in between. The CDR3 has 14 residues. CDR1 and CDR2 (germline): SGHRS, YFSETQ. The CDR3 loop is CASSLDPNQETQYF. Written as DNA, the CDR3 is TGCGCCAGCAGCTTGGATCCAAACCAAGAGACCCAGTACTTC.

The CDR3 bases are TGTGCCAGCAGCTCGCCGGAAGGACTAGCGGGACAAGAGACCCAGTACTTC. This encodes CASSSPEGLAGQETQYF. The chain joins TRBV5-5 to TRBJ2-5, with 12 bases identical to TRBD2. Trimming removed 3 bases from V and 2 bases from J; junction bases left unmatched: 8. The V gene's germline CDR1 is SGHKS and CDR2 YYEKEE (reference sequence). The CDR3 covers 17 residues.

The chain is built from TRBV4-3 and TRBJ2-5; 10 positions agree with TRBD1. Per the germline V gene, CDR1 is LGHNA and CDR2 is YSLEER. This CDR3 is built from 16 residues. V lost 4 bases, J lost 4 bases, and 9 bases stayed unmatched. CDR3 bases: TGCGCCAGCAGCCCCTCGGGACAGGGGATAGGAGAGACCCAGTACTTC. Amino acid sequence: CASSPSGQGIGETQYF.

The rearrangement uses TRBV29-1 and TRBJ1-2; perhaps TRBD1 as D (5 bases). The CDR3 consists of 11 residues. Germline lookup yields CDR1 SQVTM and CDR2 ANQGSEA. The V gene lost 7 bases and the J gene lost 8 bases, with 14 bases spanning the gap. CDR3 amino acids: CSGRQGLGYTF. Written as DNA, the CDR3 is TGCAGCGGTCGGCAGGGTTTAGGCTACACCTTC.

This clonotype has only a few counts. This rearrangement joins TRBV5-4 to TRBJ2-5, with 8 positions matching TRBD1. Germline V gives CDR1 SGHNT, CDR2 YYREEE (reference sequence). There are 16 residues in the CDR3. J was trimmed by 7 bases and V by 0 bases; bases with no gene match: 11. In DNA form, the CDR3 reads TGTGCCAGCAGCTTGGCTGGGACAGGCGACTTTGTGACCCAGTACTTC. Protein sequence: CASSLAGTGDFVTQYF.

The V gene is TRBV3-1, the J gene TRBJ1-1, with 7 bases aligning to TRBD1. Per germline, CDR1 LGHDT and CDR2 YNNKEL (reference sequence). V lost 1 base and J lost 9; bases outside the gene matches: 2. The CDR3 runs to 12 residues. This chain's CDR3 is CASSQGDSKAFF. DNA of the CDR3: TGTGCCAGCAGCCAAGGGGACAGTAAAGCTTTCTTT. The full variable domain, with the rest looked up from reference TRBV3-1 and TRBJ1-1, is DTAVSQTPKYLVTQMGNDKSIKCEQNLGHDTMYWYKQDSKKFLKIMFSYNNKELIINETVPNRFSPKSPDKAHLNLHINSLELGDSAVYFCASSQGDSKAFFGQGTRLTVV.

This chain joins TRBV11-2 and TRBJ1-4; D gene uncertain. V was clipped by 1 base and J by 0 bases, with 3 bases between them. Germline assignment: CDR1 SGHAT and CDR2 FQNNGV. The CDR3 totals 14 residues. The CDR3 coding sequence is TGTGCCAGCAGCTTAGGGCCAACTAATGAAAAACTGTTTTTT. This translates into CASSLGPTNEKLFF.

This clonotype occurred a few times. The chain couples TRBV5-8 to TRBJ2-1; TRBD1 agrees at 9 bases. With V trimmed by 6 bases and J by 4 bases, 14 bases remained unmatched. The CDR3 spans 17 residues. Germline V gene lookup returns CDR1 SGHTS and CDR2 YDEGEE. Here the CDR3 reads CASIKTGTGSSYNEQFF. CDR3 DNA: TGTGCCAGCATCAAGACCGGGACAGGGTCTTCATACAATGAGCAGTTCTTC.

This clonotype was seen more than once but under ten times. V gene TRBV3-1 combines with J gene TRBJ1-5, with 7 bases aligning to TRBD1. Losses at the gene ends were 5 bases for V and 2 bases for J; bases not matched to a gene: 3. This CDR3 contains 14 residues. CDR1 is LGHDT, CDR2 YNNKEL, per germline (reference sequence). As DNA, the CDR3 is TGTGCCAGCAGCAGGGGGCTGGGCAATCAGCCCCAGCATTTT. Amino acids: CASSRGLGNQPQHF.

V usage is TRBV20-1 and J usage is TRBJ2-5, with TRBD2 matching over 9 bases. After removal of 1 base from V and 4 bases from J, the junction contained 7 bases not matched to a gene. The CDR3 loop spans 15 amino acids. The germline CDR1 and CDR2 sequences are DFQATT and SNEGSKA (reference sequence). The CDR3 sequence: CSARGVAGVRETQYF. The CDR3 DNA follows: TGCAGTGCTAGAGGGGTAGCGGGAGTGCGAGAGACCCAGTACTTC.

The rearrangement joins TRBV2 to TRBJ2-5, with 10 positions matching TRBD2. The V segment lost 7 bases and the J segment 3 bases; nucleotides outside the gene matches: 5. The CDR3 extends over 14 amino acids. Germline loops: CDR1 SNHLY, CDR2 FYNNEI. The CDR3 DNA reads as TGTGCCAGCAATGGACTAGCGGCAGAAGAGACCCAGTACTTC. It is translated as CASNGLAAEETQYF.

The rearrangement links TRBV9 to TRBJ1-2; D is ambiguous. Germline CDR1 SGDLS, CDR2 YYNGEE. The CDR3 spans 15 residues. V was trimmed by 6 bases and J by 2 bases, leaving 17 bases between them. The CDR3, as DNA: TGTGCCAGCACCCCCGACGCGGGCAAAAACTATGGCTACACCTTC. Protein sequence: CASTPDAGKNYGYTF.

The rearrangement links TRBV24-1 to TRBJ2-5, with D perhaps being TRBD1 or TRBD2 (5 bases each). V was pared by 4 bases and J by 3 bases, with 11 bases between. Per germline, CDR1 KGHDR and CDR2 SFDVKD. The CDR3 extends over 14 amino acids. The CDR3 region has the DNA TGTGCCACCAGTGACCCCGGGGCGGAAGAGACCCAGTACTTC. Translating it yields CATSDPGAEETQYF.

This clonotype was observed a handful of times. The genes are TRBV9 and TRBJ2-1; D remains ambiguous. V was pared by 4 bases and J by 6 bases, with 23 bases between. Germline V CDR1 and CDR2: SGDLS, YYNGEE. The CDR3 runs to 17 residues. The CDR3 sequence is CASSPHMASIPSNEQFF. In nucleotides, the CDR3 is TGTGCCAGCAGCCCCCACATGGCGTCGATACCGTCCAATGAGCAGTTCTTC.

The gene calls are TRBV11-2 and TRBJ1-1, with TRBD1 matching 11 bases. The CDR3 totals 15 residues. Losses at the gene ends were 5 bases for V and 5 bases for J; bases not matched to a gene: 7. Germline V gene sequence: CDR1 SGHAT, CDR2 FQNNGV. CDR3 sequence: CASSPRTGGETEAFF. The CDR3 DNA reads TGTGCCAGCAGCCCCAGGACAGGGGGCGAAACTGAAGCTTTCTTT.

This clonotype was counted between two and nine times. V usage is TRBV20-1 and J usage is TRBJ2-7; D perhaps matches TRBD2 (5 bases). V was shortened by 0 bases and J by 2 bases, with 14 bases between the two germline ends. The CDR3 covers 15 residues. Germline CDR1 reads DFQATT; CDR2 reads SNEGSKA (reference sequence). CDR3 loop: CSARDPVGSTYEQYF. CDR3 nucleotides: TGCAGTGCTAGAGATCCGGTAGGGAGTACCTACGAGCAGTACTTC.

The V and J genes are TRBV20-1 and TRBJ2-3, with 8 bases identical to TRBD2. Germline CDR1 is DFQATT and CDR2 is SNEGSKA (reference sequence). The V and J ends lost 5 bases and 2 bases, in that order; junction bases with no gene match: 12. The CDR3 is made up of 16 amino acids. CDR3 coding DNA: TGCAGTGCTGGGAGGGTAGCGGGAAGATCCACAGATACGCAGTATTTT. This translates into CSAGRVAGRSTDTQYF.

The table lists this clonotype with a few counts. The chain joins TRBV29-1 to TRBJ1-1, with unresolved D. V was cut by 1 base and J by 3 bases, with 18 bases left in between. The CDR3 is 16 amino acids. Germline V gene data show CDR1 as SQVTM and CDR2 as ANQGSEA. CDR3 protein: CSVEAAGRLSDTEAFF. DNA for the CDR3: TGCAGCGTTGAAGCGGCAGGAAGGCTCTCGGACACTGAAGCTTTCTTT.

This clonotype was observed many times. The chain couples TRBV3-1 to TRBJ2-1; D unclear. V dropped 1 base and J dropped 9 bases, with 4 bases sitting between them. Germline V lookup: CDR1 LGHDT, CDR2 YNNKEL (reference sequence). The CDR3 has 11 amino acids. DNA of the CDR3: TGTGCCAGCAGCCAAGGGTTTGAGCAGTTCTTC. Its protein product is CASSQGFEQFF.

CDR3 bases: TGTGCCAGCAGTTATTCCCTAGCGGCCTCCTACAATGAGCAGTTCTTC. Protein: CASSYSLAASYNEQFF. This chain connects TRBV6-5 to TRBJ2-1; the match to TRBD2 covers 7 bases. Germline CDR1 reads MNHEY; CDR2 reads SVGAGI. The CDR3 extends over 16 amino acids. J gave up 0 bases and V 3 bases, and 5 bases lay outside the gene matches.

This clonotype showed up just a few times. This CDR3 is CASSTGTGGFYGYTF. The DNA of the CDR3 is TGTGCCAGCAGCACCGGGACAGGGGGCTTCTATGGCTACACCTTC. This chain joins TRBV7-2 and TRBJ1-2, with 12 bases that match TRBD1. Germline CDR1 is SGHTA and CDR2 is FQGNSA. V lost 5 bases to trimming and J lost 4 bases; unmatched junction nucleotides: 5. The CDR3 is 15 residues long.

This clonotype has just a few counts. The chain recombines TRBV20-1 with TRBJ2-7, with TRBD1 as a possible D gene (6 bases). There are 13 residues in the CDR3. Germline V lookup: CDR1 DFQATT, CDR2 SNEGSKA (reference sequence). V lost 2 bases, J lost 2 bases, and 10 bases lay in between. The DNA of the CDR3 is TGCAGTGCTAGACAGGGGTTAACCTACGAGCAGTACTTC. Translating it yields CSARQGLTYEQYF.